This TCR beta chain came from a study of blood T cell repertoires in COVID-19 (dated by TCRdb to about 2020). Describing the broader study: Samples covering the acute and convalescent phases of COVID-19 were provided by collaborators in the United States, Italy and Spain. Subjects who had been exposed to COVID-19, were actively infected with it, or had recovered from it provided the deeply sampled blood TCRbeta repertoires that made up the dataset. Where HLA class I and class II types were available, the types were taken from metadata supplied by the sample provider, not from assay-based typing. Nearly every sample came with metadata listing a de-identified subject ID, COVID-19 status, age in years and sex. Samples were obtained from the ongoing ImmuneRACE study (first 160 participants) and from roughly 1,300 subjects provided by 6 global collaborators. The prospective study material was composed of cDNA or gDNA derived from T cells, B-cell-depleted T cells, or PBMCs. The repertoires were made available in a free public database intended to serve as a resource for research on the immune response to SARS-CoV-2.

TCRbeta CDR3 regions were amplified from genomic DNA using the immunoSEQ Assay, a bias-controlled multiplex PCR. In the source study's methods: Nucleated cell counts per sample were estimated from amplification of reference gene primers within the assay. Sequence reads were collapsed and filtered to measure the absolute abundance of every unique TCRbeta CDR3 rearrangement. For each sample, productive Simpson clonality was calculated by taking the square root of Simpson's diversity index across productive rearrangements. TCRdb holds this immuneACCESS table with in-frame rearrangements only. Some clones are missing; in checked studies, unresolved V genes explain under half, and the rest has no known cause. V, J and clone size were drawn from that table, and D and trimming were deduced from the DNA. Counted in this sample were around 36,000 clones; roughly 78% of them appeared once. Together, the top ten hold about 38% of the sample.

The collaborating institutions used their own protocols to collect whole blood in K2EDTA tubes. For TCRbeta analysis, collaborators shipped samples in one of three forms: frozen whole blood, isolated PBMCs, or DNA extracted from either of those sample types. As for this clone: Which antigen it targets is not known. Base-call qualities are not available, and no considerably larger clone is one nucleotide away.

The investigation overall reported the following: The amount of clinical and demographic metadata varied by source and participant and was provided uncurated.

From its cysteine to its phenylalanine, the CDR3 spans 16 amino acids. Only CDR3 DNA remains: 48 bases, in frame from the first base. V is cut back by 2 bases and J by 6 bases, with 12 bases in the junction unmatched. Per the germline V gene (reference sequence), MNHNY is the CDR1 and SVGAGI is the CDR2. Here the chain combines TRBV6-6 and TRBJ1-2, with 7 central nucleotides matching TRBD1. This receptor was obtained from a man at least 80 years old with active or convalescent COVID-19. The source material was peripheral blood. In nucleotide form, the sequence is TGTGCCAGCAGTTACGGAGGGGGCGGGGCACGGGATGGCTACACCTTC. This yields the protein CASSYGGGGARDGYTF.